These 26 T cell receptor beta chains originate from one sample sequenced in a study of vaccination effects on CD4 cells after COVID-19. Expansion of antigen-specific CD4+ T cells with viral peptide pools was carried out by the ViraFEST assay before sequencing. The culture ran for approximately nine days before CD4+ T cells were isolated. Confirmation by PCR established that the person had SARS-CoV-2 infection between March and December 2020. Vaccine administered to participants consisted of two doses of either BNT162b2 or mRNA-1273. Antigens of these TCRs are unknown. Method: immunoSEQ multiplex PCR; TCRdb's copy keeps in-frame clones and lacks some. The data show 15,000 to 20,000 clones, with 76% seen just once and roughly a fifth held by the top ten. The sample in question was CD4+ T cells from PBMCs cultured with SARS-CoV-2 spike peptides, obtained after COVID-19 vaccination. All receptors come from a human donor who had a prior SARS-CoV-2 infection.

This sequence joins TRBV15 and TRBJ1-5; 9 bases are a match to TRBD1. From germline, CDR1 is LNHNV and CDR2 YYDKDF (reference sequence). This CDR3 comprises 16 residues. V lost 0 bases, J lost 5 bases, and 5 bases stayed unmatched. Written as DNA, the CDR3 is TGTGCCACCAGCAGAGACTCGACAGGGGGGTATCAGCCCCAGCATTTT. This translates into CATSRDSTGGYQPQHF.

CDR3 protein: CATSDLTGAYSYEQYF. The CDR3 DNA reads as TGTGCCACCAGTGATTTAACGGGGGCGTACTCCTACGAGCAGTACTTC. The chain couples TRBV24-1 to TRBJ2-7; the D gene could be TRBD1 or TRBD2 (6 bases each). The germline V gene encodes CDR1 KGHDR and CDR2 SFDVKD. Trimming removed 1 base from V and 0 bases from J, with 12 bases in between. The length of the CDR3 is 16 residues.

This clone was seen a few times. This chain uses TRBV7-3 with TRBJ2-5; no definite D call. Per germline, CDR1 SGHTA and CDR2 FQGTGA. CDR3 length: 13 residues. Trimming took off 5 bases at V and 1 base at J, with 8 bases between the two ends. The DNA for the CDR3 is TGTGCCAGCAGCCGGCGTGTCCAAGAGACCCAGTACTTC. Translated: CASSRRVQETQYF.

The chain couples TRBV30 to TRBJ1-5, with D perhaps TRBD1 (5 bases). Germline-derived CDR1 and CDR2 are GTSNPN and SVGIG (reference sequence). V was shortened by 2 bases and J by 2 bases, with 13 bases between the two germline ends. There are 15 residues in the CDR3. Here the CDR3 DNA reads TGTGCCTGGAGTCTGGGGGGGTCGGGCAATCAGCCCCAGCATTTT. It is translated as CAWSLGGSGNQPQHF.

The chain combines TRBV6-6 with TRBJ1-4; D ambiguous. Per germline, CDR1 MNHNY and CDR2 SVGAGI (reference sequence). This CDR3 contains 16 residues. V was clipped by 2 bases and J by 4 bases, with 14 bases between them. The DNA for the CDR3 is TGTGCCAGCAGTTACAGCCCAGCGGAAAATAATGAAAAACTGTTTTTT. It yields the protein CASSYSPAENNEKLFF.

In this sample, this clone turned up once. The rearrangement links TRBV30 to TRBJ1-5; TRBD1 is a possible D gene (6 bases). In germline, CDR1 is GTSNPN, CDR2 SVGIG (reference sequence). V was cut by 1 base and J by 0 bases, with 13 bases left in between. The CDR3 contains 16 residues. The CDR3 DNA follows: TGTGCCTGGAGTGGAAAACAGGGTACTAGCAATCAGCCCCAGCATTTT. This sequence encodes CAWSGKQGTSNQPQHF.

The chain is built from TRBV30 and TRBJ1-2; the D is unclear. In germline, CDR1 is GTSNPN, CDR2 SVGIG (reference sequence). V lost 5 bases and J 1 base, leaving 2 bases between the germline ends. This CDR3 spans 10 amino acids. In DNA form, the CDR3 reads TGTGCCTGGGGTAACTATGGCTACACCTTC. Translating it yields CAWGNYGYTF.

The chain joins TRBV7-2 to TRBJ1-6; D not resolved. The V and J ends lost 1 base and 10 bases respectively, with 11 bases between them. From germline, CDR1 is SGHTA and CDR2 FQGNSA. The CDR3 has 14 residues. CDR3 DNA: TGTGCCAGCAGCTTAGTGGCGGAGACCTCACCCCTCCACTTT. Encoded protein: CASSLVAETSPLHF.

The V call is TRBV5-1, the J call TRBJ1-1; 8 bases match TRBD1. The V gene end was trimmed by 5 bases and the J gene end by 1 base; junction bases not matched to a gene: 4. From germline, CDR1 is SGHRS and CDR2 YFSETQ. The CDR3 has 14 amino acids. CDR3 loop: CASRLTGANTEAFF. The CDR3 DNA reads TGCGCCAGCAGGCTGACAGGGGCGAACACTGAAGCTTTCTTT.

The V and J genes are TRBV5-1 and TRBJ2-7; D call uncertain. The length of the CDR3 is 13 residues. The V gene's germline CDR1 is SGHRS and CDR2 YFSETQ. Trimming took 1 base from V and 3 from J, leaving 8 bases between them. The CDR3 DNA sequence: TGCGCCAGCAGCTTGAATCGAGGCTACGAGCAGTACTTC. This gives the protein CASSLNRGYEQYF.

Only one count was recorded for this clone. This chain joins TRBV5-8 and TRBJ1-1; 11 bases align to TRBD1. With 5 bases clipped from V and 3 bases from J, the junction kept 12 bases outside the gene matches. Germline CDR1 and CDR2: SGHTS and YDEGEE. This CDR3 has 17 residues. The DNA of the CDR3 is TGTGCCAGCAGTTACGCCCCGGGACAGGGGGAGTACACTGAAGCTTTCTTT. It specifies CASSYAPGQGEYTEAFF.

J is TRBJ1-6 and V is TRBV9, with D tentatively TRBD1 (5 bases). Germline CDR1 reads SGDLS; CDR2 reads YYNGEE. This CDR3 region has 21 residues. Trimming removed 1 base at V and 7 bases at J, with 30 bases between. The DNA of the CDR3 is TGTGCCAGCAGCGTAATCATCAGGGTCCCGGTCCCGGGAACCACCAATTCACCCCTCCACTTT. Translating gives CASSVIIRVPVPGTTNSPLHF.

The rearrangement joins TRBV29-1 to TRBJ2-5, with a possible D match to TRBD2 (6 bases). This CDR3 comprises 14 residues. Trimming removed 5 bases from V and 1 base from J, with 14 bases in between. Germline V gene lookup returns CDR1 SQVTM and CDR2 ANQGSEA. Here the CDR3 reads CSVPSGLSQETQYF. The CDR3 DNA sequence: TGCAGCGTTCCATCGGGACTCTCCCAAGAGACCCAGTACTTC.

Comments on this clone: One end of the junction varies from germline; a read error may be responsible. V and J are TRBV7-7 and TRBJ2-1, with no clear D. Germline V gene lookup returns CDR1 SSHAT and CDR2 FNYEAQ (reference sequence). CDR3 length: 13 amino acids. CDR3: CASSLVGNNEQFF. CDR3 bases: TGTGCTAGCAGCTTAGTAGGAAACAATGAGCAGTTCTTC.

This clone was picked up a small number of times. The genes are TRBV4-1 and TRBJ1-5, with 7 bases aligning to TRBD1. The CDR3 sequence is 15 residues long. CDR1 is MGHRA and CDR2 is YSYEKL in the germline V gene. Trimming took 0 bases from V and 5 from J; bases not matched to a gene: 4. CDR3 amino acids: CASSQDGGGYQPQHF. The CDR3 nucleotides read TGCGCCAGCAGCCAAGACGGAGGGGGCTATCAGCCCCAGCATTTT.

A few counts support this clone. This chain's CDR3 is CAISATNRDPPDEQYF. The DNA of the CDR3 is TGTGCCATCAGTGCAACGAACCGGGACCCCCCGGACGAGCAGTACTTC. This chain joins TRBV10-3 and TRBJ2-7, with D perhaps given as TRBD1 or TRBD2 (5 bases each). This CDR3 region has 16 residues. CDR1 ENHRY and CDR2 SYGVKD come from the germline V gene. The V gene lost 4 bases and the J gene lost 5 bases, with 21 bases spanning the gap.

The chain couples TRBV30 to TRBJ2-7, with unresolved D. Germline V gene data show CDR1 as GTSNPN and CDR2 as SVGIG (reference sequence). The CDR3 runs 13 residues. The V gene lost 0 bases and the J gene lost 12 bases, with 18 bases spanning the gap. The CDR3 nucleotides are TGTGCCTGGAGTGTAACCCACAGCGCTGGCCGGTACTTC. Its translation is CAWSVTHSAGRYF. The full variable domain, with the rest looked up from reference TRBV30 and TRBJ2-7, is SQTIHQWPATLVQPVGSPLSLECTVEGTSNPNLYWYRQAAGRGLQLLFYSVGIGQISSEVPQNLSASRPQDRQFILSSKKLLLSDSGFYLCAWSVTHSAGRYFGPGTRLTVT.

This clone came up once. The chain carries TRBV10-3 and TRBJ2-3, with 10 bases matching TRBD2. This CDR3 spans 18 amino acids. Germline loops: CDR1 ENHRY, CDR2 SYGVKD. J lost 3 bases, V lost 4 bases, and 13 bases had no gene match. The CDR3 spells CAISVRGLAWSVTDTQYF. The CDR3 region has the DNA TGTGCCATCAGTGTTAGGGGACTAGCGTGGAGCGTGACAGATACGCAGTATTTT.

This clone was observed a few times. The chain joins TRBV14 to TRBJ2-7; D call uncertain. V gave up 8 bases and J gave up 0 bases, with 14 bases separating them. Germline CDR1 and CDR2: SGHDN and FVKESK. This CDR3 contains 14 residues. CDR3 protein: CASSRLGSSYEQYF. CDR3 nucleotides: TGTGCCAGCTCACGGCTGGGCAGCTCCTACGAGCAGTACTTC.

This clone appeared a few times. The chain links TRBV18 to TRBJ2-2; 9 bases map to TRBD1. J gave up 4 bases and V 6 bases, and 9 bases lay outside the gene matches. CDR1 and CDR2 from the germline V gene are KGHSH and LQKENI. The CDR3 is 16 amino acids. The CDR3 reads CASSTGTGWSTGELFF. The DNA for the CDR3 is TGTGCCAGCTCCACAGGGACAGGGTGGAGCACCGGGGAGCTGTTTTTT.

Only a few counts were recorded for this clone. The chain employs TRBV4-3 and TRBJ2-3; D uncertain. Per the germline V gene, CDR1 is LGHNA and CDR2 is YSLEER. The CDR3 contains 16 residues. V dropped 0 bases and J dropped 6 bases, with 16 bases sitting between them. The CDR3 nucleotides read TGCGCCAGCAGCCAAGAGATGACGGGCCGACGGGATACGCAGTATTTT. Protein sequence: CASSQEMTGRRDTQYF.

The gene calls are TRBV18 and TRBJ1-2; 9 bases line up with TRBD1. The CDR3 loop spans 19 amino acids. CDR1 and CDR2 (germline): KGHSH, LQKENI. V lost 4 bases to trimming and J lost 2 bases; unmatched junction nucleotides: 17. CDR3 DNA sequence: TGTGCCAGCTCACGGGAACCCTGGGACAGGGTTTCGGTGAACTATGGCTACACCTTC. It is translated as CASSREPWDRVSVNYGYTF.

This chain uses TRBV4-3 with TRBJ1-4; D call uncertain. CDR1 is LGHNA, CDR2 YSLEER, per germline. CDR3 length equals 15 residues. The ends were cut back, 6 bases at V and 0 bases at J, with 11 bases in the middle. CDR3 loop: CASRARVTTNEKLFF. CDR3 DNA sequence: TGCGCCAGCAGGGCCAGAGTAACAACTAATGAAAAACTGTTTTTT.

This chain links TRBV4-1 with TRBJ2-7; the D is unclear. The ends were cut back, 1 base at V and 2 bases at J, with 6 bases in the middle. This CDR3 contains 13 residues. Germline CDR1 and CDR2: MGHRA and YSYEKL. This chain's CDR3 is CASSQGPAYEQYF. The CDR3 bases are TGCGCCAGCAGCCAAGGGCCCGCCTACGAGCAGTACTTC.

The V gene is TRBV6-5, the J gene TRBJ1-4; no clear D. CDR3 length: 12 residues. Per germline, CDR1 MNHEY and CDR2 SVGAGI. Trimming cost V 7 bases and J 8 bases, with 11 bases left between them. DNA for the CDR3: TGTGCCAGCAAGGGTTTTGACGAAAAACTGTTTTTT. It encodes CASKGFDEKLFF.

This rearrangement joins TRBV24-1 to TRBJ1-5, with TRBD1 as a possible D gene (6 bases). CDR3 length: 16 residues. Germline CDR1 reads KGHDR; CDR2 reads SFDVKD. V lost 4 bases and J lost 0, with 12 bases in between. CDR3 loop: CATSESGEGSNQPQHF. CDR3 DNA sequence: TGTGCCACCAGTGAGTCAGGGGAGGGTAGCAATCAGCCCCAGCATTTT.